The rows below give T cell receptor beta chains drawn from one sample of a study of OX40 agonist ivuxolimab in advanced cancers. Some clones are missing from TCRdb's copy, which holds only in-frame ones; the method was immunoSEQ multiplex PCR. Here the sample spans some 100,000 clones, under 90% being singletons. The source material was CD4+ or CD8+ T cells sorted from blood, sampled in a trial of the OX40 agonist ivuxolimab. These receptors all stem from an adult with an advanced solid tumor such as melanoma, head and neck, liver or kidney cancer. Each CDR3 is given with its conserved first and last residue. A D gene is named only where the DNA matches it firmly. Clone size is given for some rows only: seen once, a few or many times, or a class if the clone is expanded.

J gene	D gene	clone size	V gene	CDR3 protein	CDR3 DNA
TRBJ2-2	NA	once	TRBV7-2	CASSPPKTGELFF	TGTGCCAGCAGCCCCCCTAAAACCGGGGAGCTGTTTTTT
TRBJ1-5	TRBD1	NA	TRBV30	CAWSVTGVGSIQPQHF	TGTGCCTGGAGTGTAACAGGGGTGGGATCGATTCAGCCCCAGCATTTT
TRBJ2-7	NA	NA	TRBV27	CASSKDKLGSYEQYF	TGTGCCAGCAGTAAAGACAAGCTAGGCTCCTACGAGCAGTACTTC
TRBJ2-7	NA	NA	TRBV7-9	CASSSEAIYEQYF	TGTGCCAGCAGCTCCGAAGCAATCTACGAGCAGTACTTC
TRBJ1-1	NA	NA	TRBV19	CASINLKNTEAFF	TGTGCCAGTATAAACCTAAAAAACACTGAAGCTTTCTTT
TRBJ1-1	TRBD1	NA	TRBV28	CASSYPGGGTEAFF	TGTGCCAGCAGTTATCCAGGGGGCGGGACTGAAGCTTTCTTT
TRBJ1-2	NA	NA	TRBV29-1	CSVVSGGDYGYTF	TGCAGCGTTGTTTCGGGGGGTGACTATGGCTACACCTTC
TRBJ2-5	NA	few	TRBV7-2	CASSLAVGGMETQYF	TGTGCCAGCAGCTTAGCGGTTGGAGGGATGGAGACCCAGTACTTC
TRBJ1-1	TRBD1	once	TRBV4-2	CASSPGQGGNTEAFF	TGTGCCAGCAGCCCTGGACAGGGAGGGAACACTGAAGCTTTCTTT
TRBJ2-5	NA	NA	TRBV18	CASSSAGQETQYF	TGTGCCAGCTCCTCTGCGGGCCAAGAGACCCAGTACTTC
TRBJ2-5	TRBD1	NA	TRBV30	CAWSVQGAGKTQYF	TGTGCCTGGAGTGTACAGGGGGCGGGAAAGACCCAGTACTTC
TRBJ1-1	NA	once	TRBV15	CASSWENTEAFF	TGTGCCAGCTCTTGGGAGAACACTGAAGCTTTCTTT
TRBJ2-7	TRBD1	NA	TRBV6-5	CASRVDRSSYEQYF	TGTGCCAGCAGAGTGGACAGGAGCTCCTACGAGCAGTACTTC
TRBJ2-7	TRBD2	NA	TRBV15	CATSRDLASGGGSYEQYF	TGTGCCACCAGCAGAGATCTCGCTAGCGGGGGCGGTTCCTACGAGCAGTACTTC
TRBJ1-5	NA	NA	TRBV19	CASSITGSNQPQHF	TGTGCCAGTAGTATTACGGGCAGCAATCAGCCCCAGCATTTT
TRBJ2-1	NA	NA	TRBV19	CASSISGQGVILSYNEQFF	TGTGCCAGTAGTATTTCCGGGCAGGGCGTCATCCTTTCCTACAATGAGCAGTTCTTC
TRBJ2-1	TRBD2	NA	TRBV10-2	CASSESGGNEQFF	TGCGCCAGCAGTGAATCGGGAGGGAATGAGCAGTTCTTC
TRBJ2-7	TRBD1	NA	TRBV4-2	CASSQRTGGEYEQYF	TGTGCCAGCAGCCAAAGGACAGGGGGCGAATACGAGCAGTACTTC
TRBJ1-6	TRBD1	NA	TRBV4-3	CASSQDQGGSIHF	TGCGCCAGCAGCCAAGACCAGGGGGGTAGTATCCACTTT
TRBJ2-2	NA	NA	TRBV4-2	CASSPEGGTNTGELFF	TGTGCCAGCAGCCCCGAAGGGGGGACGAACACCGGGGAGCTGTTTTTT
TRBJ1-3	NA	NA	TRBV5-4	CASSFFLSGPGNTIYF	TGTGCCAGCAGCTTTTTTTTGTCAGGGCCAGGAAACACCATATATTTT
TRBJ2-1	NA	NA	TRBV9	CASAPRLGRNEQFF	TGTGCCAGCGCCCCGCGGCTGGGACGGAATGAGCAGTTCTTC
TRBJ2-3	NA	NA	TRBV5-4	CASSLNGVNTDTQYF	TGTGCCAGCAGCTTAAACGGGGTGAATACAGATACGCAGTATTTT
TRBJ2-3	NA	NA	TRBV9	CASSVANLGGTDTQYF	TGTGCCAGCAGCGTAGCCAATCTTGGGGGCACAGATACGCAGTATTTT
TRBJ2-1	TRBD1	NA	TRBV30	CAWRHRGRWNEQFF	TGTGCCTGGAGGCACAGGGGTAGGTGGAATGAGCAGTTCTTC